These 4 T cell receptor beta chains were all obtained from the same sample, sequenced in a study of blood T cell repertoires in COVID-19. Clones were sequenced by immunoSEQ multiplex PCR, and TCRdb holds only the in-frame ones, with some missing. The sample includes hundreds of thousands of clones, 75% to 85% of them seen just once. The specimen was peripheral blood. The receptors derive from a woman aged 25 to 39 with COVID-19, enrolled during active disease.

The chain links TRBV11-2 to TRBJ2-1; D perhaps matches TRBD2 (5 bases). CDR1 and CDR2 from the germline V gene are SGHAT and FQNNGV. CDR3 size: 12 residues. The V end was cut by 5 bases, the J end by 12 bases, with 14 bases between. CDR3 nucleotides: TGTGCCAGCAGCCCTCAACTAGGCGGGCAGTTCTTC. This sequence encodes CASSPQLGGQFF.

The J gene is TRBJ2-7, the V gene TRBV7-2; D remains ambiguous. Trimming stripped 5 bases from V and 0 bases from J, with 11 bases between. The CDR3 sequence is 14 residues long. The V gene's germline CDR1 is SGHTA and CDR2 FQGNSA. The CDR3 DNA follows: TGTGCCAGCAGCCCCGGGTCAAGCTCCTACGAGCAGTACTTC. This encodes CASSPGSSSYEQYF.

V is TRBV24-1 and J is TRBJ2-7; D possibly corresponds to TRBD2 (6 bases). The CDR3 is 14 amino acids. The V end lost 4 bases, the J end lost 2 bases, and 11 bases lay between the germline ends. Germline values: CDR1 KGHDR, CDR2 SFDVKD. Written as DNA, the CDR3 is TGTGCCACCAGTGACCCCGGAGGGGCCTACGAGCAGTACTTC. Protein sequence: CATSDPGGAYEQYF.

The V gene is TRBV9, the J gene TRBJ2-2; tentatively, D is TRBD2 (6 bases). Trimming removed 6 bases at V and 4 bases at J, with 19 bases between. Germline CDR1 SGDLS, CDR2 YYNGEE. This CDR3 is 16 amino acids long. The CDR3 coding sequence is TGTGCCAGCAACCCCGGAGGGAACCGTGGCACCGGGGAGCTGTTTTTT. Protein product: CASNPGGNRGTGELFF.